This T cell receptor beta chain was observed in a study of follicular helper T cells after annual influenza vaccination. This clone was observed a few times. The antigen is undetermined. Adults were given seasonal inactivated influenza vaccine, and blood CD4 subsets were sorted before and after vaccination. V gave up 5 bases and J gave up 0 bases, with 13 bases separating them. Germline assignment: CDR1 GTSNPN and CDR2 SVGIG (reference sequence). CDR3 length: 14 residues. TCRdb's table, derived via immunoSEQ multiplex PCR, lists solely in-frame clones and lacks some. The sample includes about 11,000 clones, about 84% seen only once; the top ten take approximately 0.9%. Study conclusions and caveats: Day 7 ICOS+CD38+ clones were most often found later in ICOS-CD38- cTfh cells.

The source was CXCR5- memory CD4+ T cells sorted from blood, collected 6 weeks after influenza vaccination. The sequence was obtained from an adult who received the influenza vaccine. The chain employs TRBV30 and TRBJ1-2; a possible D gene is TRBD1 (5 bases). CDR3 protein: CAWSDSLSNYGYTF. Here the CDR3 DNA reads TGTGCCTGGTCAGACAGTCTCTCTAACTATGGCTACACCTTC.